A single sample is the source of the 23 T cell receptor beta chains below, sequenced in a study of blood T cell repertoires in COVID-19. TCRdb's table, derived via immunoSEQ multiplex PCR, lists solely in-frame clones and lacks some. Among some 300,000 clones, under 90% were seen once, and the ten largest hold less than 2%. Sequenced: PBMCs or T cells enriched from blood (not recorded which). Receptors originate from a woman between 35 and 50 years old who had recovered from COVID-19.

The rearrangement links TRBV7-3 to TRBJ2-3; TRBD2 agrees at 10 bases. Germline trimming cut 3 bases from V and 5 bases from J; bases unmatched to any gene: 2. This CDR3 has 14 amino acids. Germline-derived CDR1 and CDR2 are SGHTA and FQGTGA. The CDR3 loop is CASSLGLARDTQYF. The CDR3 region has the DNA TGTGCCAGCAGCTTGGGACTAGCGAGAGATACGCAGTATTTT.

The CDR3 DNA reads as TGTGCCAGTAGTAGCTACACAGGGAAGTCGTCCAATGAGCAGTTCTTC. This sequence encodes CASSSYTGKSSNEQFF. The chain combines TRBV19 with TRBJ2-1; D might be TRBD1 (6 bases). Germline V gene data show CDR1 as LNHDA and CDR2 as SQIVND (reference sequence). This CDR3 is 16 amino acids long. V dropped 4 bases and J dropped 6 bases, with 19 bases sitting between them. The full variable domain, rest sourced from reference TRBV19 and TRBJ2-1, is DGGITQSPKYLFRKEGQNVTLSCEQNLNHDAMYWYRQDPGQGLRLIYYSQIVNDFQKGDIAEGYSVSREKKESFPLTVTSAQKNPTAFYLCASSSYTGKSSNEQFFGPGTRLTVL.

The chain couples TRBV11-2 to TRBJ2-2; the match to TRBD2 covers 7 bases. V shed 1 base, J shed 2 bases, and the junction held 7 bases outside the gene matches. The CDR3 consists of 17 residues. The germline V gene encodes CDR1 SGHAT and CDR2 FQNNGV. The CDR3 region is CASSLVGGSGNTGELFF. CDR3 DNA: TGTGCCAGCAGCTTAGTCGGGGGGAGTGGCAACACCGGGGAGCTGTTTTTT.

This clone occurred once. This chain links TRBV10-3 with TRBJ2-1, with 8 nucleotides matching TRBD2. The CDR3 is 18 residues long. J gave up 1 base and V 2 bases, and 10 bases lay outside the gene matches. Germline CDR1 and CDR2: ENHRY and SYGVKD. Here the CDR3 DNA reads TGTGCCATCAGTGAGCCCCCCGCGATAGCGGGGTCCTACAATGAGCAGTTCTTC. It yields the protein CAISEPPAIAGSYNEQFF.

The chain uses TRBV6-2 or TRBV6-3 and TRBJ1-2, with D possibly TRBD1 on 6 matching bases. V lost 4 bases and J 3 bases, leaving 9 bases between the germline ends. Looked up from germline, CDR1 is MNHEY and CDR2 is SVGEGT. This CDR3 is 13 amino acids long. CDR3 region: CASSSPGDYGYTF. The CDR3 region has the DNA TGTGCCAGCAGTTCGCCAGGGGACTATGGCTACACCTTC.

V and J are TRBV5-4 and TRBJ2-6; perhaps TRBD1 as D (6 bases). The CDR3 is 16 residues long. V was shortened by 5 bases and J by 0 bases, with 12 bases between the two germline ends. Germline assignment: CDR1 SGHNT and CDR2 YYREEE (reference sequence). CDR3 in amino acids: CASRQGQISGANVLTF. The CDR3 bases are TGTGCCAGCAGACAAGGACAGATCTCTGGGGCCAACGTCCTGACTTTC.

V usage is TRBV19 and J usage is TRBJ2-5; 10 nucleotides match TRBD1. V trimming: 4 bases; J trimming: 5 bases; junction bases outside the gene matches: 4. Per germline, CDR1 LNHDA and CDR2 SQIVND (reference sequence). This CDR3 spans 14 amino acids. CDR3 nucleotide sequence: TGTGCCAGTAGTAGGGACAGGGGCTTGGAGACCCAGTACTTC. Residues: CASSRDRGLETQYF. The full variable domain, completed using reference TRBV19 and TRBJ2-5, is DGGITQSPKYLFRKEGQNVTLSCEQNLNHDAMYWYRQDPGQGLRLIYYSQIVNDFQKGDIAEGYSVSREKKESFPLTVTSAQKNPTAFYLCASSRDRGLETQYFGPGTRLLVL.

The chain carries TRBV6-6 and TRBJ1-6, with D tentatively TRBD1 (5 bases). Trimming removed 5 bases at V and 2 bases at J, with 16 bases between. CDR1 MNHNY and CDR2 SVGAGI come from the germline V gene (reference sequence). The CDR3 consists of 17 residues. The CDR3 bases are TGTGCCAGCAGTCCGACTCAGGGTAGCACCTATAATTCACCCCTCCACTTT. Protein product: CASSPTQGSTYNSPLHF.

V usage is TRBV7-8 and J usage is TRBJ2-7; possibly TRBD2 for D (6 bases). The V end was cut by 5 bases, the J end by 6 bases, with 17 bases between. CDR3 size: 14 residues. The germline V gene has CDR1 SGHVS and CDR2 FQNEAQ. The chain's CDR3 is CASSPPGLKPEQYF. The CDR3 nucleotides read TGTGCCAGCAGCCCACCGGGACTGAAGCCCGAGCAGTACTTC. The full variable domain, in which reference TRBV7-8 and TRBJ2-7 provide the parts outside the CDR3, is GAGVSQSPRYKVAKRGQDVALRCDPISGHVSLFWYQQALGQGPEFLTYFQNEAQLDKSGLPSDRFFAERPEGSVSTLKIQRTQQEDSAVYLCASSPPGLKPEQYFGPGTRLTVT.

The chain joins TRBV29-1 to TRBJ1-5; D call uncertain. The CDR3 runs 12 residues. Germline assignment: CDR1 SQVTM and CDR2 ANQGSEA. V gave up 6 bases and J gave up 2 bases, with 8 bases separating them. This CDR3 reads CSVAEGNQPQHF. DNA of the CDR3: TGCAGCGTGGCAGAGGGCAATCAGCCCCAGCATTTT.

The rearrangement uses TRBV9 and TRBJ2-2; D may be TRBD2 (6 bases). V lost 0 bases and J 4 bases, leaving 10 bases between the germline ends. Looked up from germline, CDR1 is SGDLS and CDR2 is YYNGEE. This CDR3 region has 15 residues. The CDR3 is CASSVVSGGTGELFF. The CDR3 coding sequence is TGTGCCAGCAGCGTAGTTAGCGGTGGCACCGGGGAGCTGTTTTTT. Together with reference TRBV9 and TRBJ2-2, the CDR3 gives the full variable domain: DSGVTQTPKHLITATGQRVTLRCSPRSGDLSVYWYQQSLDQGLQFLIQYYNGEERAKGNILERFSAQQFPDLHSELNLSSLELGDSALYFCASSVVSGGTGELFFGEGSRLTVL.

This chain uses TRBV5-5 with TRBJ2-7; 8 nucleotides align to TRBD1. The CDR3 is 13 residues long. Per the germline V gene, CDR1 is SGHKS and CDR2 is YYEKEE (reference sequence). Losses at the gene ends were 4 bases for V and 7 bases for J; bases not matched to a gene: 7. The CDR3 nucleotides read TGTGCCAGCAGCGGGCAGGGGGCCTGGGAGCAGTACTTC. Amino acids: CASSGQGAWEQYF.

The CDR3 loop is CASSDFLGTGDNEKLFF. CDR3 DNA sequence: TGCGCCAGCAGTGACTTTTTAGGGACAGGGGATAATGAAAAACTGTTTTTT. V usage is TRBV10-2 and J usage is TRBJ1-4, with 10 bases identical to TRBD1. The V and J ends lost 3 bases and 4 bases, in that order; junction bases with no gene match: 8. Germline values: CDR1 WSHSY, CDR2 SAAADI. The CDR3 extends over 17 amino acids.

This clone occurred once. V is TRBV5-1 and J is TRBJ2-3; 9 bases align to TRBD2. V dropped 0 bases and J dropped 4; count of bases not matched to a gene: 6. Germline V lookup: CDR1 SGHRS, CDR2 YFSETQ. The CDR3 has 16 residues. The CDR3 DNA sequence: TGCGCCAGCAGCTTGGGGGCGGGAGGGCCCCCAGATACGCAGTATTTT. Protein: CASSLGAGGPPDTQYF.

The chain links TRBV3-1 (or the pseudogene TRBV3-2) to TRBJ1-2; 10 nucleotides align to TRBD1. Unmatched junction bases numbered 7, after V lost 1 base and J lost 8 bases. CDR1 LGHDT and CDR2 YNNKEL come from the germline V gene (reference sequence). This CDR3 region has 15 residues. This chain's CDR3 is CASSQGTGGTSGYTF. In nucleotides, the CDR3 is TGTGCCAGCAGCCAAGGGACAGGGGGTACGAGCGGCTACACCTTC.

This chain joins TRBV4-1 and TRBJ1-2; 8 bases are a match to TRBD1. The CDR3 is made up of 15 amino acids. The ends lost 1 base at V and 14 bases at J; junction bases unmatched: 15. Germline V CDR1 and CDR2: MGHRA, YSYEKL. The CDR3 here is CASSQVPPGTGAWTF. In DNA form, the CDR3 reads TGCGCCAGCAGCCAAGTCCCTCCCGGGACAGGCGCGTGGACCTTC.

V gene TRBV11-2 combines with J gene TRBJ1-3, with no clear D. V lost 4 bases and J 0 bases, leaving 13 bases between the germline ends. CDR1 is SGHAT and CDR2 is FQNNGV in the germline V gene. The CDR3 runs 16 residues. The DNA of the CDR3 is TGTGCCAGCAGCTCCCGGGGTCGACCCTCTGGAAACACCATATATTTT. Translating gives CASSSRGRPSGNTIYF.

This chain uses TRBV6-2 or TRBV6-3 with TRBJ2-7; TRBD1 matches at 10 bases. The J segment lost 8 bases and the V segment lost 5 bases, leaving 6 bases of the junction unmatched. CDR1 MNHEY and CDR2 SVGEGT come from the germline V gene. This CDR3 has 13 amino acids. The CDR3 sequence is CASSLGQGFQQYF. The CDR3 coding sequence is TGTGCCAGCAGTCTGGGACAGGGGTTCCAGCAGTACTTC.

V gene TRBV6-5 combines with J gene TRBJ2-2; 7 positions match TRBD1. Per the germline V gene, CDR1 is MNHEY and CDR2 is SVGAGI. This CDR3 has 15 amino acids. Germline trimming cut 2 bases from V and 4 bases from J; bases unmatched to any gene: 4. Written as DNA, the CDR3 is TGTGCCAGCAGTTACAAGGGGGCCGGCACCGGGGAGCTGTTTTTT. Amino acid sequence: CASSYKGAGTGELFF.

The chain is built from TRBV2 and TRBJ2-3, with TRBD1 as a possible D gene (5 bases). Deletions cut 5 bases from V and 3 bases from J, with 9 bases between. The CDR3 is made up of 13 amino acids. CDR1 and CDR2 from the germline V gene are SNHLY and FYNNEI. The DNA of the CDR3 is TGTGCCAGCAGTCCCCGACAGACAGATACGCAGTATTTT. Its protein product is CASSPRQTDTQYF.

This chain uses TRBV18 with TRBJ1-2; D unresolved. The germline gives CDR1 KGHSH, CDR2 LQKENI. The CDR3 totals 13 residues. Between the trimmed V and J ends, which lost 3 bases and 3 bases, there was a span of 8 bases. The CDR3 here is CASSPIGDYGYTF. CDR3 DNA: TGTGCCAGCTCACCGATAGGAGACTATGGCTACACCTTC.

V gene TRBV30 combines with J gene TRBJ1-2, with D maybe TRBD1 (5 bases). This CDR3 spans 15 amino acids. The ends were cut back, 0 bases at V and 6 bases at J, with 17 bases in the middle. Germline lookup yields CDR1 GTSNPN and CDR2 SVGIG (reference sequence). The CDR3 region has the DNA TGTGCCTGGAGTGTAGAGCGGGGACGGGGCCATGGCTACACCTTC. Its protein product is CAWSVERGRGHGYTF.

This rearrangement joins TRBV30 to TRBJ1-5; no definite D call. The CDR3 sequence is 14 residues long. The germline gives CDR1 GTSNPN, CDR2 SVGIG (reference sequence). The V end was cut by 0 bases, the J end by 5 bases, with 11 bases between. CDR3 DNA: TGTGCCTGGAGTGTACGGCAGACTTATCAGCCCCAGCATTTT. Amino acids: CAWSVRQTYQPQHF.